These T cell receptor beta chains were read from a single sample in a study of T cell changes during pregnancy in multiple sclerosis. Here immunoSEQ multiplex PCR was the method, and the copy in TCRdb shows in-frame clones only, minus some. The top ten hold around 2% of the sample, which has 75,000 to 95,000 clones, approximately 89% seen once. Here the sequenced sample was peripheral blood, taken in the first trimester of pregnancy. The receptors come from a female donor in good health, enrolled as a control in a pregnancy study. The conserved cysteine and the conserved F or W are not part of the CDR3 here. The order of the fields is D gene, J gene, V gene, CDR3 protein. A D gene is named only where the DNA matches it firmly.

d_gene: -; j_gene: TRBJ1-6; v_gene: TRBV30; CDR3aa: AWSPRGGSPLH
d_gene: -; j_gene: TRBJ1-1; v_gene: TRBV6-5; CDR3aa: ASSRMRGNNTEAF
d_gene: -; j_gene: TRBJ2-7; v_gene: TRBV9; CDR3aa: ASSVGLGLYEQY
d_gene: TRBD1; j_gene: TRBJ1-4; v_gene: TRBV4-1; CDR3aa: ASSQTGGGEKLF
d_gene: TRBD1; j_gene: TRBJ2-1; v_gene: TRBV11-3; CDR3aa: ASSKSGTGFVYEQF
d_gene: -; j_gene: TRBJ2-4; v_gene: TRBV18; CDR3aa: ASSLGSQGNKNIQY
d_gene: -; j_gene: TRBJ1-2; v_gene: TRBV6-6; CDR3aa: ASSPRTSAYGYT
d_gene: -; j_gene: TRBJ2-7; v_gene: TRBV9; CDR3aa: ASSVGGSSYEQY
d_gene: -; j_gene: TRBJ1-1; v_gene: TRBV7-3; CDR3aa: ASTISDTEAF
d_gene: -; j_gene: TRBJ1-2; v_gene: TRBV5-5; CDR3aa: ASSLQGNYGYT
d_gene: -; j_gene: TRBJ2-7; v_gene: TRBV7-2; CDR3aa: ASSRVHEQY
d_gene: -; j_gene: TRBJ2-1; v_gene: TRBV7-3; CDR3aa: ASSLTLANEQF
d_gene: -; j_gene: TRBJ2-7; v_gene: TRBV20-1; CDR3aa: SARRSYEQY
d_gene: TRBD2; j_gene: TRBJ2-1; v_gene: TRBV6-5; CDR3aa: ASSPPGLANGEQF
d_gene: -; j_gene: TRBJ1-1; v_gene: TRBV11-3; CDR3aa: ASSLSTGTEAF
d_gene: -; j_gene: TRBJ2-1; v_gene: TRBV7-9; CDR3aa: ASGSRDSYNEQF
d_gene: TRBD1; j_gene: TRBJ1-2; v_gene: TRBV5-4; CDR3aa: ASSSGTGVHYGYT
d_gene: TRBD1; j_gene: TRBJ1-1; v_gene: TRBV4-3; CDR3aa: ASSQDRERELNTEAF
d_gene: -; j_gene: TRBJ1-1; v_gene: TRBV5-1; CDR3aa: ASSLAGGNTEAF
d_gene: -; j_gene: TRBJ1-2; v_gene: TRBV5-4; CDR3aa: ASSSGAQGYT
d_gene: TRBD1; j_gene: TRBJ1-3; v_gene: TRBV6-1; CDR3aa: ASSQTGAGNTIY
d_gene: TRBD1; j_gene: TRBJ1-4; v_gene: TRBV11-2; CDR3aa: ASSRPGQRNEKLF
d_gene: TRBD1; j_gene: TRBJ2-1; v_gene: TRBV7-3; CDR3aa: ASSLGQGPNEQF
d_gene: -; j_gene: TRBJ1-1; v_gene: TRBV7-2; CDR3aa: ASSAGQNTEAF
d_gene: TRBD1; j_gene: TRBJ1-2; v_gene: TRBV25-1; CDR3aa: ASSEPGTGGRGNYGYT
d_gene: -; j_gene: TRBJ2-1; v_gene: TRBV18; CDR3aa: ASSRLGQTPSNNEQF
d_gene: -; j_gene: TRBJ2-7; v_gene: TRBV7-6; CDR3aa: ASSSPQGYEQY
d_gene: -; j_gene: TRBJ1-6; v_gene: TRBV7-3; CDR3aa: ASSPHKGPQVRYNSPLH
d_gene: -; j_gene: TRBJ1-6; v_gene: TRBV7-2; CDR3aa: ASSSSSLVSPLH
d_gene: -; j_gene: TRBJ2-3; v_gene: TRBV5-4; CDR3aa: ASSLNLDTQY
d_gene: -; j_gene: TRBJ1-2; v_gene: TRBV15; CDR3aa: ATSRDTTNYGYT
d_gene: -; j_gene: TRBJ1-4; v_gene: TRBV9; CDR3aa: ASSVGNGGELF
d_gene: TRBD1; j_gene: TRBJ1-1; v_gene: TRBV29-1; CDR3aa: SVEDQGNRGTEAF
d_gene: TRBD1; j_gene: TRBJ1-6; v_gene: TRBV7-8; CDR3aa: ASSPSLGQGNSPLH
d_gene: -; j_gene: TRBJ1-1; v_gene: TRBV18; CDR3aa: ASSPASQNTEAF
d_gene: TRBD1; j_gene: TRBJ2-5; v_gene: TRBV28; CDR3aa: ASSSHGQGIQETQY
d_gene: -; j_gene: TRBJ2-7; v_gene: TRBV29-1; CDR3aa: SVEDRDRSYEQY
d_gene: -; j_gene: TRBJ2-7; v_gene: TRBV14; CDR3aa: ASSQGDDGGPSYEQY
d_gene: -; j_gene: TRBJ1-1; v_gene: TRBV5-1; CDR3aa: ASSLAYGTSQSRRSIGTEAF
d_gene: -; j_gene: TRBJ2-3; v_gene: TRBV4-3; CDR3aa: ASSQDIGRGQY
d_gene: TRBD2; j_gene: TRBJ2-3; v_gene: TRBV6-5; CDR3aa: ATRLAGTDTQY
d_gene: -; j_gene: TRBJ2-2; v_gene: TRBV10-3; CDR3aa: AIYCRGPGHCGELF
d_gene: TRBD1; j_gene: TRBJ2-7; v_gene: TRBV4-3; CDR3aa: ASSQVTQGAGYEQY
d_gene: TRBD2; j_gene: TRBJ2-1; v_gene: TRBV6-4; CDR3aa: ASSDGERGEQF
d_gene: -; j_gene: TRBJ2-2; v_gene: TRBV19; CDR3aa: ASILNARVDGELF
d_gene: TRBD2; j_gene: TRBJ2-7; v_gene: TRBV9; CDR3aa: ASSVGSGGADFYEQY